This T cell receptor (beta chain) was observed in a study of cytomegalovirus exposure and HLA in healthy donors. Across the whole study: Most donors, 80% to 90% of approximately 400 genotyped, fell in the Caucasian-associated ancestry cluster. Study-wide points: Analyzed later, most CMV-associated TCR beta chains appeared HLA-restricted. The majority of TCR sequences were rare, yet some public TCRs appeared in many donors.

CDR1 is MGHRA, CDR2 YSYEKL, per germline. The V and J ends lost 2 bases and 10 bases respectively, with 11 bases between them. The CDR3 runs 12 residues. Researchers ran the PCR with 60 Vbeta and 13 Jbeta primers. Produced via immunoSEQ multiplex PCR; TCRdb's table is partial and in-frame only. In the table there are roughly 150,000 clones, about three quarters of which are singletons. Participants comprised healthy donors of bone marrow. Note on this clone: Its specificity is not known.

This sequence joins TRBV4-1 and TRBJ1-1; D is uncertain. Input material: PBMCs. This receptor was taken from a woman in her 30s in good health and CMV-seronegative. The DNA for the CDR3 is TGCGCCAGCAGCCAAATGAGCCATCGAGCTTTCTTT. It yields the protein CASSQMSHRAFF.